These T cell receptor beta chains were read from a single sample in a study of blood T cell repertoires in COVID-19. Sequencing used immunoSEQ multiplex PCR; TCRdb keeps in-frame clones, though not all of them. This table has around 250,000 clones, approximately 83% appearing once. The specimen sequenced was peripheral blood. These receptors all stem from a man aged 30 to 39 who had recovered from COVID-19. CDR3s include the opening cysteine and the closing phenylalanine or tryptophan.

len	v_gene	j_gene	CDR3aa
16	TRBV3-1/TRBV3-2	TRBJ1-4	CASSPGTGVRNEKLFF
11	TRBV7-9	TRBJ1-4	CASSTAEKLFF
13	TRBV20-1	TRBJ2-7	CSASRDRDYEQYF
11	TRBV2	TRBJ2-1	CASSQQVEQFF
14	TRBV5-1	TRBJ2-3	CASSFRQDTDTQYF
14	TRBV2	TRBJ2-7	CASTRAGHNYEQYF
16	TRBV28	TRBJ2-2	CASSLGGQGVTGELFF
14	TRBV19	TRBJ1-2	CASTRSPTNYGYTF
15	TRBV4-1	TRBJ1-2	CASSQDRSYPNGYTF
14	TRBV13	TRBJ1-3	CASSATDSGNTIYF
13	TRBV28	TRBJ2-4	CASRQGHKNIQYF
17	TRBV2	TRBJ1-4	CASSYERGMGVNEKLFF
16	TRBV5-1	TRBJ2-1	CASSLSGGYSYNEQFF
15	TRBV28	TRBJ2-5	CASSAPGTRSETQYF
14	TRBV28	TRBJ1-6	CASSKTGFYSPLHF
12	TRBV27	TRBJ1-6	CASSFSNSPLHF
16	TRBV19	TRBJ2-3	CASSIGRGQGTDTQYF
13	TRBV25-1	TRBJ2-7	CASSERDRGEQYF
14	TRBV3-1/TRBV3-2	TRBJ1-1	CASRPGQRASGAFF
15	TRBV24-1	TRBJ2-7	CATSDFPGQAYEQYF
16	TRBV6-1	TRBJ1-4	CASREGQVTTNEKLFF
17	TRBV2	TRBJ1-5	CASSGSFPEIKYQPQHF
11	TRBV18	TRBJ1-1	CASSTGWRAFF
15	TRBV6-1	TRBJ2-3	CASSDRGEVTDTQYF
15	TRBV7-2	TRBJ2-3	CASSLAGGRVDTQYF
14	TRBV11-2	TRBJ1-1	CASSLFLRSTEAFF
16	TRBV10-3	TRBJ1-1	CAISPGQSRGYTEAFF
17	TRBV7-2	TRBJ1-6	CASSSAPTGQGDSPLHF
15	TRBV6-5	TRBJ2-3	CASRRTVGAADTQYF
12	TRBV6-5	TRBJ1-1	CASLRPFYEAFF
14	TRBV9	TRBJ1-6	CASSVESGGSPLHF
14	TRBV6-5	TRBJ1-5	CASSSQGARQPQHF
16	TRBV19	TRBJ1-1	CATRMGLDRGDTEAFF
16	TRBV2	TRBJ1-1	CASSPGTGGRITEAFF
13	TRBV29-1	TRBJ2-5	CSAGPSSAETQYF
15	TRBV5-1	TRBJ2-2	CASSLAQANTGELFF
15	TRBV28	TRBJ1-1	CASSTGGAVNTEAFF
13	TRBV12-3/TRBV12-4	TRBJ2-4	CASSGVAKNIQYF
15	TRBV9	TRBJ2-2	CASSVGLAGAGELFF
14	TRBV2	TRBJ2-5	CASRHGTRVETQYF
16	TRBV27	TRBJ2-3	CASSSRPGQGSDTQYF